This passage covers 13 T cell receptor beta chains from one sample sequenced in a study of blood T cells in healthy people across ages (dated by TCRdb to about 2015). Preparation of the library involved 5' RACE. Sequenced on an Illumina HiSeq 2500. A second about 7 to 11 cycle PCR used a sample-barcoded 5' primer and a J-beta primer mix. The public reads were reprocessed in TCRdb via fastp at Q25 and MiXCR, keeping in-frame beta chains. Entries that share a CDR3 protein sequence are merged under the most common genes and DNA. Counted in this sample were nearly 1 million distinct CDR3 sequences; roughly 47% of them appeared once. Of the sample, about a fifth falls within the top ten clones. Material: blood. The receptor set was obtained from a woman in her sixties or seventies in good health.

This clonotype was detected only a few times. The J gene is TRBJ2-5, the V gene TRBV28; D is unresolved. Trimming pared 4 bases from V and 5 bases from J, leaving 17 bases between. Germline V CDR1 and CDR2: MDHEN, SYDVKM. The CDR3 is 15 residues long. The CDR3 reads CASSSVANRRETQYF. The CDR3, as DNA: TGTGCCAGCAGTTCCGTGGCCAATAGGCGGGAGACCCAGTACTTC. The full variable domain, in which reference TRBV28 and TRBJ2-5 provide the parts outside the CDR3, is DVKVTQSSRYLVKRTGEKVFLECVQDMDHENMFWYRQDPGLGLRLIYFSYDVKMKEKGDIPEGYSVSREKKERFSLILESASTNQTSMYLCASSSVANRRETQYFGPGTRLLVL.

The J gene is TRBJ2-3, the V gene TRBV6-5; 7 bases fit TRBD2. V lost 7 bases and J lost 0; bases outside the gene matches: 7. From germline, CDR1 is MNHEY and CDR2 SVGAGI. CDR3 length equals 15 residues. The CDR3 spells CASTRTRSSTDTQYF. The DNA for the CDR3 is TGTGCCAGCACTCGGACTAGATCTAGCACAGATACGCAGTATTTT.

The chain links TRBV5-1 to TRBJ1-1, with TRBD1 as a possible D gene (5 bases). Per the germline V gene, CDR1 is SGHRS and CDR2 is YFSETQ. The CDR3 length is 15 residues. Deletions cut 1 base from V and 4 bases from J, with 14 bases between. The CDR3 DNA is TGCGCCAGCAGCTTGTCCGGGGCGGGAGGCACTGAAGCTTTCTTT. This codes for CASSLSGAGGTEAFF.

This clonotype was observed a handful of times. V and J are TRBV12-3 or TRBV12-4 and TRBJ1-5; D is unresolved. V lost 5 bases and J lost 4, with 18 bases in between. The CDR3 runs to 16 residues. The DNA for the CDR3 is TGTGCCAGCAGTCCCAGAGAGTGGTATCGAAATCAGCCCCAGCATTTT. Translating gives CASSPREWYRNQPQHF.

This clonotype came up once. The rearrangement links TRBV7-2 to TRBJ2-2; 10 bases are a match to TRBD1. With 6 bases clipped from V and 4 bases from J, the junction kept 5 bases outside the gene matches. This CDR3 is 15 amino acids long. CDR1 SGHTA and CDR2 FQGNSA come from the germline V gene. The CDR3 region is CASSTRQGATGELFF. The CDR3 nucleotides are TGTGCCAGCAGTACTAGACAGGGGGCCACCGGGGAGCTGTTTTTT.

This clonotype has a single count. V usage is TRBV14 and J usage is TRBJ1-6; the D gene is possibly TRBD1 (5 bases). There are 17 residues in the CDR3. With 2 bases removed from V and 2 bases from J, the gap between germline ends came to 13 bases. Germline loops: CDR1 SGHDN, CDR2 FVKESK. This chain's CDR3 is CASSQNFGGTYNSPLHF. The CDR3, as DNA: TGTGCCAGCAGCCAAAACTTTGGGGGGACCTATAATTCACCCCTCCACTTT.

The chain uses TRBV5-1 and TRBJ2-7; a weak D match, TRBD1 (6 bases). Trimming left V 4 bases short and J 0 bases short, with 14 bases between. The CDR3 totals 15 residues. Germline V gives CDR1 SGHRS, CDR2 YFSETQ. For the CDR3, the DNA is TGCGCCAGCAGCCTCGGACAGTTCAGCTCCTACGAGCAGTACTTC. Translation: CASSLGQFSSYEQYF.

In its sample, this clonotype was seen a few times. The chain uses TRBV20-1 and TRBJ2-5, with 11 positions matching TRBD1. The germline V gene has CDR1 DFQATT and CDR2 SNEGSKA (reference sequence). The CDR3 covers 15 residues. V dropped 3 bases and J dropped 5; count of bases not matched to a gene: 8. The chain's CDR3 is CSARIGQGARETQYF. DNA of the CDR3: TGCAGTGCTAGGATCGGACAGGGGGCGCGGGAGACCCAGTACTTC.

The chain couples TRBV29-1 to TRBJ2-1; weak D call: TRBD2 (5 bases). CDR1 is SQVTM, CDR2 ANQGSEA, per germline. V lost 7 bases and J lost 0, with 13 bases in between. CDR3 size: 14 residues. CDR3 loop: CSADLGNSYNEQFF. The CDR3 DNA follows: TGCAGCGCTGACCTCGGGAACTCCTACAATGAGCAGTTCTTC.

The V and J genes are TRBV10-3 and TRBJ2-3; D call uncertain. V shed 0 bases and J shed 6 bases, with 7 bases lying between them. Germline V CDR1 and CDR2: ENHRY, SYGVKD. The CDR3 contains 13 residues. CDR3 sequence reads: CAISESNSDTQYF. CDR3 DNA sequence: TGTGCCATCAGTGAGTCGAACAGCGATACGCAGTATTTT.

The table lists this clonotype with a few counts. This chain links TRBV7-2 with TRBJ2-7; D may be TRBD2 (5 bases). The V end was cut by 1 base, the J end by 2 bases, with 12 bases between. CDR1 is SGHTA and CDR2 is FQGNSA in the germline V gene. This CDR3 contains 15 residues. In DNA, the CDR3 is TGTGCCAGCAGCTTAGAAGTAGCGACCACCTACGAGCAGTACTTC. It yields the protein CASSLEVATTYEQYF. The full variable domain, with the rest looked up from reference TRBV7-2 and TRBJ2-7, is GAGVSQSPSNKVTEKGKDVELRCDPISGHTALYWYRQSLGQGLEFLIYFQGNSAPDKSGLPSDRFSAERTGGSVSTLTIQRTQQEDSAVYLCASSLEVATTYEQYFGPGTRLTVT.

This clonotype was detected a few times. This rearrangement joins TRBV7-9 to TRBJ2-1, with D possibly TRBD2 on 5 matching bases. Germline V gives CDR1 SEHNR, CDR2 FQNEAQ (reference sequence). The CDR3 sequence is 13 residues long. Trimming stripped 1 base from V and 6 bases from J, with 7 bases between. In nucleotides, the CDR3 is TGTGCCAGCAGCTTAGAGCGGACCAATGAGCAGTTCTTC. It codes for CASSLERTNEQFF.

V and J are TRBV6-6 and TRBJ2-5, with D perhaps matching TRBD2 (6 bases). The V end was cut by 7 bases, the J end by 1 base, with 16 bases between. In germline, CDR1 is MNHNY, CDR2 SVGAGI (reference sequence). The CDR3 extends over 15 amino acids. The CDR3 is CASNIRSGIQETQYF. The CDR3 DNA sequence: TGTGCCAGCAACATTCGTAGCGGCATCCAAGAGACCCAGTACTTC.